Sequencing of this T cell receptor (beta chain) was carried out in a study of blood T cells in healthy people across ages. About the research overall: Through template switching, about one barcoded beta molecule was captured per two T cells, as measured in model experiments.

The junction had 8 bases not matched to a gene; V was cut back by 3 bases and J by 4 bases. CDR3 length equals 15 residues. Germline CDR1 and CDR2: DFQATT and SNEGSKA (reference sequence). This clonotype was detected only a few times. Primers used in a second PCR of roughly 6 to 12 cycles were a sample-barcoded 5' primer and a J-beta primer mix. Via MiXCR, TCRdb re-called the 5' RACE reads, giving one row per CDR3 protein. The sample has 1.5 million to 2 million distinct CDR3 sequences; 49% are singletons. The sample comprised blood. The chain combines TRBV20-1 with TRBJ2-7; TRBD2 matches 11 bases. The sequence came from a woman between 35 and 50 years old in good health. The CDR3 coding sequence is TGCAGTGCTAGTGACTATAGCGGGGGGGGTTACGAGCAGTACTTC. It is translated as CSASDYSGGGYEQYF.